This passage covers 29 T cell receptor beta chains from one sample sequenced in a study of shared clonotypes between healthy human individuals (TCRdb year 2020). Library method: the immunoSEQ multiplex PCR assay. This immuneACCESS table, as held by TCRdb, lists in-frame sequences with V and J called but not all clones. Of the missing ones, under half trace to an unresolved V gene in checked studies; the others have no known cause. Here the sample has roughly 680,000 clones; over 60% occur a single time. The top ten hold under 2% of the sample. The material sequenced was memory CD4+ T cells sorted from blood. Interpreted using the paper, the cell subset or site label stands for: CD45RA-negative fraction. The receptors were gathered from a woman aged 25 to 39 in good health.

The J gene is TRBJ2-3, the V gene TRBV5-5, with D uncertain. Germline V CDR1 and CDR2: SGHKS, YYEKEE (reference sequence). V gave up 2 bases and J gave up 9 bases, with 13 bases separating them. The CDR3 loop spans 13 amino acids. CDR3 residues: CASSFTTPSTQYF. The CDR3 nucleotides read TGTGCCAGCAGCTTTACGACCCCCTCCACGCAGTATTTT.

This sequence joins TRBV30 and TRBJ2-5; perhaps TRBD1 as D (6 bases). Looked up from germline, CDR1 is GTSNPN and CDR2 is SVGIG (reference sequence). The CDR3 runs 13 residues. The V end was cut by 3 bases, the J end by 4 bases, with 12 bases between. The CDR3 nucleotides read TGTGCCTGGAGCGACAGGTGGGGAGAGACCCAGTACTTC. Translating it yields CAWSDRWGETQYF. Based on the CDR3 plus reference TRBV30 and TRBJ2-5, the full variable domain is SQTIHQWPATLVQPVGSPLSLECTVEGTSNPNLYWYRQAAGRGLQLLFYSVGIGQISSEVPQNLSASRPQDRQFILSSKKLLLSDSGFYLCAWSDRWGETQYFGPGTRLLVL.

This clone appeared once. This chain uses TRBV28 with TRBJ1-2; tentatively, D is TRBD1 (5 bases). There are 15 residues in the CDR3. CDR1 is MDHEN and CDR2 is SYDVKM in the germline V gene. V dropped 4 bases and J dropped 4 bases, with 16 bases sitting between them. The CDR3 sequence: CASSSPGRDFYGYTF. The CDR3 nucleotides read TGTGCCAGCAGTTCCCCGGGACGGGACTTCTATGGCTACACCTTC.

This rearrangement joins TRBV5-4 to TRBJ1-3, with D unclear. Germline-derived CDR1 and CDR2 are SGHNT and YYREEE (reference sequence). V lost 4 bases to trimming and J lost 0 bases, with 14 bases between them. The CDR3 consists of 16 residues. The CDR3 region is CASSLRTGSSGNTIYF. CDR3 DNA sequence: TGTGCCAGCAGCCTTAGGACGGGGAGCTCTGGAAACACCATATATTTT.

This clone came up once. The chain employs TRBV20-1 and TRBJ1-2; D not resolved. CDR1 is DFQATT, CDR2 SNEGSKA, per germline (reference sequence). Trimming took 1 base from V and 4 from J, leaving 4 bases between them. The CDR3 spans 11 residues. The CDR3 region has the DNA TGCAGTGCTAGAGTACGCTATGGCTACACCTTC. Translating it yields CSARVRYGYTF.

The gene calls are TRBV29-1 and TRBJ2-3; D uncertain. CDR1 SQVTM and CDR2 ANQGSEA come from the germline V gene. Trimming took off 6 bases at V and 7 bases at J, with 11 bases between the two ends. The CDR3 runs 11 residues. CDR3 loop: CSVSWGNTQYF. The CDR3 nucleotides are TGCAGCGTGTCATGGGGAAATACGCAGTATTTT.

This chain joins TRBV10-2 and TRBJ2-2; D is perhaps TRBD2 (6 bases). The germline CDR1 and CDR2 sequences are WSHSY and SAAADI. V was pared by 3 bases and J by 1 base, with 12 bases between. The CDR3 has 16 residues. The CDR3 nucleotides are TGCGCCAGCAGTGATTGGAGGGCCGGGAACACCGGGGAGCTGTTTTTT. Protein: CASSDWRAGNTGELFF.

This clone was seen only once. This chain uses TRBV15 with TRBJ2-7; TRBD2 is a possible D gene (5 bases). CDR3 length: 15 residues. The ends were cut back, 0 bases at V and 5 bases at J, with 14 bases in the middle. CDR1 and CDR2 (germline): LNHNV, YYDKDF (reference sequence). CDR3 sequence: CATSRDLEWRDEQYF. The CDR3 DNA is TGTGCCACCAGCAGAGATTTGGAGTGGCGGGACGAGCAGTACTTC.

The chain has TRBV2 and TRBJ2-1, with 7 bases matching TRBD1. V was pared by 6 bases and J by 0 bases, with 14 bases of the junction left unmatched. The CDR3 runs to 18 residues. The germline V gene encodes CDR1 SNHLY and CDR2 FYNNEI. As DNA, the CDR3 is TGTGCCAGCAGCGCACGTAGACAGGGCCGCGCCTCCTACAATGAGCAGTTCTTC. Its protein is CASSARRQGRASYNEQFF.

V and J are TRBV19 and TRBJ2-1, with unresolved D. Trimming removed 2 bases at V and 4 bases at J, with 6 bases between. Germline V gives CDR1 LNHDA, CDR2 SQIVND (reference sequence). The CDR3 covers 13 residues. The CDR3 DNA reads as TGTGCCAGTAGTATAAAGGGTTACAATGAGCAGTTCTTC. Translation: CASSIKGYNEQFF.

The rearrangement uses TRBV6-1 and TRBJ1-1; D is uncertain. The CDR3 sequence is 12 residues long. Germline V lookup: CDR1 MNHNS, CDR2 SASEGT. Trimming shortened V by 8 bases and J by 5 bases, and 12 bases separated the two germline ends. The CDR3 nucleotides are TGTGCCAGCTCGGTCGACCGGACTGAAGCTTTCTTT. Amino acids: CASSVDRTEAFF.

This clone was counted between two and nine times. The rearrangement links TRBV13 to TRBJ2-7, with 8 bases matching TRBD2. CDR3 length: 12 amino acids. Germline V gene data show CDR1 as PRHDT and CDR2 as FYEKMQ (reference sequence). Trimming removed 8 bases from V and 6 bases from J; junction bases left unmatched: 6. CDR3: CASGLANGEQYF. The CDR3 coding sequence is TGTGCCAGCGGACTAGCCAATGGCGAGCAGTACTTC.

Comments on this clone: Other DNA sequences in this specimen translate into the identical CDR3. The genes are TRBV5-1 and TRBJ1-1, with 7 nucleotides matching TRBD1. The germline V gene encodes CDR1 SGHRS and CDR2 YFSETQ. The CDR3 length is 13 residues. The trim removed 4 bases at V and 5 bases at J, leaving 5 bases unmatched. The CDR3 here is CASSSGQVTEAFF. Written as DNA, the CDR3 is TGCGCCAGCAGCAGCGGACAGGTAACTGAAGCTTTCTTT.

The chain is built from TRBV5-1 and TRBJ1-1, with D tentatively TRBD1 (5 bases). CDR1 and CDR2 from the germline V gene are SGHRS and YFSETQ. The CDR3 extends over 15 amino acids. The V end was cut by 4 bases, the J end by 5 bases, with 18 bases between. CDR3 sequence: CASSGYPGGGTEAFF. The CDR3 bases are TGCGCCAGCAGCGGATACCCGGGCGGGGGGACTGAAGCTTTCTTT. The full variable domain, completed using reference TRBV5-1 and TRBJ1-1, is KAGVTQTPRYLIKTRGQQVTLSCSPISGHRSVSWYQQTPGQGLQFLFEYFSETQRNKGNFPGRFSGRQFSNSRSEMNVSTLELGDSALYLCASSGYPGGGTEAFFGQGTRLTVV.

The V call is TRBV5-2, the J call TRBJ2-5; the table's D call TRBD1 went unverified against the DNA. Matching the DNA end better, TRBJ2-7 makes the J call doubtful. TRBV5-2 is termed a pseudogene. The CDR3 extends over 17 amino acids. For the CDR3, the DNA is TGCGCCAGCAGCCAAGATGGTGGGACAGGGAGCTCCTACGAGCAGTACTTC. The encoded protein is CASSQDGGTGSSYEQYF.

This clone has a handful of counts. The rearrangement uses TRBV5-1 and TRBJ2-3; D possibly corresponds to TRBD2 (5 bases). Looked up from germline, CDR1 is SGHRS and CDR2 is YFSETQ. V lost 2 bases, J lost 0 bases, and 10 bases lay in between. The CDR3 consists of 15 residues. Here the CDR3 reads CASSFMGRSTDTQYF. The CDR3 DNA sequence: TGCGCCAGCAGCTTTATGGGGAGAAGCACAGATACGCAGTATTTT. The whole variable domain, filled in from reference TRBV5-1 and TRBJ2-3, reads KAGVTQTPRYLIKTRGQQVTLSCSPISGHRSVSWYQQTPGQGLQFLFEYFSETQRNKGNFPGRFSGRQFSNSRSEMNVSTLELGDSALYLCASSFMGRSTDTQYFGPGTRLTVL.

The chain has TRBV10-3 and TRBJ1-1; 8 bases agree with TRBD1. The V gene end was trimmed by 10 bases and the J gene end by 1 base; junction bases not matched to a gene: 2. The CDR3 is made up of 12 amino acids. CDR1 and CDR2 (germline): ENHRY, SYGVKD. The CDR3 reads CATGTGNTEAFF. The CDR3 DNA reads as TGTGCCACTGGGACAGGGAACACTGAAGCTTTCTTT.

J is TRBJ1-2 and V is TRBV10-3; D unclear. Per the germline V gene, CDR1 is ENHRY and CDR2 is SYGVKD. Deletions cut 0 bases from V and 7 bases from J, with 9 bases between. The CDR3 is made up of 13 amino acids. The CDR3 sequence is CAISESLGGGYTF. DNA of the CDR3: TGTGCCATCAGTGAGTCGTTGGGAGGTGGCTACACCTTC.

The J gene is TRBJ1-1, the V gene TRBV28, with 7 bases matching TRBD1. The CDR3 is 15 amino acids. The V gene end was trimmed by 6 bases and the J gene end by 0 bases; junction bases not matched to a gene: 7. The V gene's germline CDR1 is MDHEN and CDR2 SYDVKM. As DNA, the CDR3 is TGTGCCAGCAGGAGACGGGACAGAGTGAACACTGAAGCTTTCTTT. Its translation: CASRRRDRVNTEAFF. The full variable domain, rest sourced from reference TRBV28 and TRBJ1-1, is DVKVTQSSRYLVKRTGEKVFLECVQDMDHENMFWYRQDPGLGLRLIYFSYDVKMKEKGDIPEGYSVSREKKERFSLILESASTNQTSMYLCASRRRDRVNTEAFFGQGTRLTVV.

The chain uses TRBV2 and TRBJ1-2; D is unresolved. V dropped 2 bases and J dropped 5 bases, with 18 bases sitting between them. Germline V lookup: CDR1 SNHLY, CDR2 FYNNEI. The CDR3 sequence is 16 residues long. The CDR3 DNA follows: TGTGCCAGCAGTGAATATGTGGCCATTCAAGGGTATGGCTACACCTTC. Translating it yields CASSEYVAIQGYGYTF.

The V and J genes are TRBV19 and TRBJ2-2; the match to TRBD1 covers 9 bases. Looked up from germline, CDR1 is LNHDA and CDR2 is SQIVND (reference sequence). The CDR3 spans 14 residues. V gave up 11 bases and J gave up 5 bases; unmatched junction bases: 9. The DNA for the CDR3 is TGTGCCGTCCAAGGACAGGGGTATACCGGGGAGCTGTTTTTT. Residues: CAVQGQGYTGELFF.

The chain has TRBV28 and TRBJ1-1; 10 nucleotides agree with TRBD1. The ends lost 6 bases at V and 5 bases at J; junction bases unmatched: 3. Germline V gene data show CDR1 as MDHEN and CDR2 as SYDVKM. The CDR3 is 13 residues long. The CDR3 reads CASRGTGATEAFF. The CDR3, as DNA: TGTGCCAGCAGAGGGACAGGGGCAACTGAAGCTTTCTTT.

The CDR3 nucleotides read TGTGCCAGCAGGCCTAGCGGGGGTCGCTGGGAGACCCAGTACTTC. Its translation: CASRPSGGRWETQYF. J is TRBJ2-5 and V is TRBV2; 10 nucleotides agree with TRBD2. The trim removed 6 bases at V and 5 bases at J, leaving 9 bases unmatched. Germline V lookup: CDR1 SNHLY, CDR2 FYNNEI. This CDR3 spans 15 amino acids.

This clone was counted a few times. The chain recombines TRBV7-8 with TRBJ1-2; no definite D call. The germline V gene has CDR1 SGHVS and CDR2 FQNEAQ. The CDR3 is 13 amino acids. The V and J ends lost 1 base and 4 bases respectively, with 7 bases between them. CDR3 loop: CASSLDTRYGYTF. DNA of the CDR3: TGTGCCAGCAGCTTAGACACGCGCTATGGCTACACCTTC.

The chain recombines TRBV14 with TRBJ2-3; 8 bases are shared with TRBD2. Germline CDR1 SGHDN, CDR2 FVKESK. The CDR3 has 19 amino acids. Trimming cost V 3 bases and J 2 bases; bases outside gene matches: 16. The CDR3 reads CASSHSAFWSSGYTDTQYF. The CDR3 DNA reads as TGTGCCAGCAGCCATTCCGCCTTTTGGTCTAGCGGGTACACAGATACGCAGTATTTT.

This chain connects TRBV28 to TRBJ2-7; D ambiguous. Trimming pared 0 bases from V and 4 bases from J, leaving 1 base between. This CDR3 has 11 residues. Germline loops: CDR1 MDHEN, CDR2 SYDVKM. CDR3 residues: CASSLWYEQYF. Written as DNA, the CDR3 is TGTGCCAGCAGTTTATGGTACGAGCAGTACTTC.

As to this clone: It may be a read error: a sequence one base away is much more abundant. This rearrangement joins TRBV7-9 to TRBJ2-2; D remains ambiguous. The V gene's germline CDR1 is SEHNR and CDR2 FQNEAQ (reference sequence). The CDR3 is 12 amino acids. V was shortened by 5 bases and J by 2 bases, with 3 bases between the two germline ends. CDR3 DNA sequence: TGTGCCAGCAGCCCCAACACCGGGGAGCTGTTTTTT. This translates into CASSPNTGELFF. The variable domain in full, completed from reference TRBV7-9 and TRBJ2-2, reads DTGVSQNPRHKITKRGQNVTFRCDPISEHNRLYWYRQTLGQGPEFLTYFQNEAQLEKSRLLSDRFSAERPKGSFSTLEIQRTEQGDSAMYLCASSPNTGELFFGEGSRLTVL.

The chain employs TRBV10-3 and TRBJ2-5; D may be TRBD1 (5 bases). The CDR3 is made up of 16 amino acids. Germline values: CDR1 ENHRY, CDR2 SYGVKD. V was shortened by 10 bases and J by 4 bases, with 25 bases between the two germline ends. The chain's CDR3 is CATRPTEITLGETQYF. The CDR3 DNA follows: TGTGCCACCCGGCCGACAGAAATTACCTTGGGAGAGACCCAGTACTTC.

For the CDR3, the DNA is TGTGCCAGTAGTATCAGTGGGACGTTAGATACGCAGTATTTT. It encodes CASSISGTLDTQYF. The chain has TRBV19 and TRBJ2-3; D may correspond to TRBD1 or TRBD2 (5 bases each). The V end was cut by 3 bases, the J end by 5 bases, with 12 bases between. This CDR3 has 14 amino acids. CDR1 and CDR2 (germline): LNHDA, SQIVND (reference sequence). Looking up the rest from reference TRBV19 and TRBJ2-3 gives the full variable domain: DGGITQSPKYLFRKEGQNVTLSCEQNLNHDAMYWYRQDPGQGLRLIYYSQIVNDFQKGDIAEGYSVSREKKESFPLTVTSAQKNPTAFYLCASSISGTLDTQYFGPGTRLTVL.